Presented here are 23 T cell receptor beta chains from one specimen sequenced in a study of blood T cell repertoires in COVID-19. Method: immunoSEQ multiplex PCR; TCRdb's copy keeps in-frame clones and lacks some. The sample contains 150,000 to 200,000 clones, around 87% of which appear only once. The sample taken for sequencing was peripheral blood. These receptors were taken from a man in his fifties or sixties with acute or convalescent COVID-19.

This chain uses TRBV28 with TRBJ2-3; 15 nucleotides line up with TRBD2. V dropped 3 bases and J dropped 9; count of bases not matched to a gene: 4. The CDR3 contains 15 residues. The germline CDR1 and CDR2 sequences are MDHEN and SYDVKM. The CDR3 DNA sequence: TGTGCCAGCAGTTTTGGACTAGCGGGAGGGGTCACGCAGTATTTT. Its protein is CASSFGLAGGVTQYF.

The genes are TRBV7-9 and TRBJ2-1, with a tentative D call TRBD2 (7 bases). CDR1 and CDR2 from the germline V gene are SEHNR and FQNEAQ (reference sequence). Trimming removed 0 bases at V and 5 bases at J, with 11 bases between. This CDR3 has 15 residues. This chain's CDR3 is CASSLAGGPDNEQFF. The CDR3 coding sequence is TGTGCCAGCAGCTTAGCGGGGGGGCCAGACAATGAGCAGTTCTTC.

The rearrangement joins TRBV7-9 to TRBJ1-6; 8 bases are a match to TRBD1. Germline V gene data show CDR1 as SEHNR and CDR2 as FQNEAQ (reference sequence). The CDR3 totals 17 residues. V gave up 5 bases and J gave up 9 bases; unmatched junction bases: 15. For the CDR3, the DNA is TGTGCCAGCAGCCGTCGCGTTGACAGGGGACAGCTTTCACCCCTCCACTTT. Encoded protein: CASSRRVDRGQLSPLHF.

The J gene is TRBJ2-6, the V gene TRBV5-6; possibly TRBD1 for D (6 bases). Germline CDR1 SGHDT, CDR2 YYEEEE. This CDR3 is built from 15 residues. V dropped 4 bases and J dropped 4 bases, with 12 bases sitting between them. CDR3: CASSPVGAGANVLTF. The CDR3 bases are TGTGCCAGCAGCCCGGTGGGGGCCGGGGCCAACGTCCTGACTTTC. The whole variable domain, remainder taken from reference TRBV5-6 and TRBJ2-6, is DAGVTQSPTHLIKTRGQQVTLRCSPKSGHDTVSWYQQALGQGPQFIFQYYEEEERQRGNFPDRFSGHQFPNYSSELNVNALLLGDSALYLCASSPVGAGANVLTFGAGSRLTVL.

This clone was detected once. This chain connects TRBV19 to TRBJ2-2; TRBD2 agrees at 12 bases. V lost 4 bases and J lost 4; bases outside the gene matches: 10. This CDR3 is built from 18 residues. The germline V gene has CDR1 LNHDA and CDR2 SQIVND (reference sequence). The CDR3 protein is CASSTGRLAGVITGELFF. CDR3 coding DNA: TGTGCCAGTAGTACAGGCCGACTAGCGGGAGTGATCACCGGGGAGCTGTTTTTT. Looking up the rest from reference TRBV19 and TRBJ2-2 gives the full variable domain: DGGITQSPKYLFRKEGQNVTLSCEQNLNHDAMYWYRQDPGQGLRLIYYSQIVNDFQKGDIAEGYSVSREKKESFPLTVTSAQKNPTAFYLCASSTGRLAGVITGELFFGEGSRLTVL.

The rearrangement uses TRBV7-9 and TRBJ2-7; 7 nucleotides align to TRBD1. Trimming took 5 bases from V and 0 from J; bases not matched to a gene: 4. The CDR3 has 14 residues. From germline, CDR1 is SEHNR and CDR2 FQNEAQ (reference sequence). CDR3 protein: CASSDRDSSYEQYF. The CDR3 DNA reads TGTGCCAGCAGCGACCGGGACAGCTCCTACGAGCAGTACTTC.

The genes are TRBV7-9 and TRBJ2-7; 10 bases match TRBD2. The germline CDR1 and CDR2 sequences are SEHNR and FQNEAQ (reference sequence). With 5 bases clipped from V and 1 base from J, the junction kept 8 bases outside the gene matches. The CDR3 is 16 residues long. For the CDR3, the DNA is TGTGCCAGCAGCCCTATCGGGACTAGCGCTTCCTACGAGCAGTACTTC. Protein: CASSPIGTSASYEQYF.

The V gene is TRBV7-9, the J gene TRBJ2-7, with D perhaps TRBD2 (5 bases). The CDR3 is made up of 12 amino acids. CDR1 is SEHNR and CDR2 is FQNEAQ in the germline V gene (reference sequence). V was pared by 5 bases and J by 5 bases, with 10 bases between. CDR3: CASSRETDEQYV. CDR3 bases: TGTGCCAGCAGCCGGGAAACCGACGAGCAGTACGTC.

V is TRBV5-1 and J is TRBJ2-1; 7 bases align to TRBD2. CDR1 SGHRS and CDR2 YFSETQ come from the germline V gene. The V and J ends lost 3 bases and 4 bases, in that order; junction bases with no gene match: 7. The length of the CDR3 is 15 residues. CDR3 region: CASSWEGPGYNEQFF. CDR3 DNA sequence: TGCGCCAGCAGCTGGGAGGGTCCGGGGTACAATGAGCAGTTCTTC. Full variable domain (rest looked up from reference TRBV5-1 and TRBJ2-1): KAGVTQTPRYLIKTRGQQVTLSCSPISGHRSVSWYQQTPGQGLQFLFEYFSETQRNKGNFPGRFSGRQFSNSRSEMNVSTLELGDSALYLCASSWEGPGYNEQFFGPGTRLTVL.

The gene calls are TRBV7-9 and TRBJ2-2; no clear D. Germline V gives CDR1 SEHNR, CDR2 FQNEAQ (reference sequence). The length of the CDR3 is 12 residues. V was trimmed by 1 base and J by 8 bases, leaving 5 bases between them. This CDR3 reads CASSLGLGELFF. DNA of the CDR3: TGTGCCAGCAGCTTAGGTTTAGGGGAGCTGTTTTTT.

CDR3 in amino acids: CASSVGHPGVETQYF. The CDR3 DNA follows: TGTGCCAGCAGCGTAGGGCACCCCGGGGTGGAGACCCAGTACTTC. This sequence joins TRBV9 and TRBJ2-5; the D gene is possibly TRBD2 (5 bases). V gave up 0 bases and J gave up 5 bases, with 14 bases separating them. The CDR3 runs to 15 residues. Germline CDR1 SGDLS, CDR2 YYNGEE.

This clone was counted once. The J gene is TRBJ2-7, the V gene TRBV7-9; 12 bases match TRBD2. The CDR3 is 15 amino acids. V gave up 4 bases and J gave up 7 bases; unmatched junction bases: 8. Germline CDR1 and CDR2: SEHNR and FQNEAQ (reference sequence). The CDR3, as DNA: TGTGCCAGCAGCTGGACTAGCGGGACCTCTCGGGAGCAGTACTTC. The encoded protein is CASSWTSGTSREQYF.

The V and J genes are TRBV5-6 and TRBJ2-7, with 11 bases aligning to TRBD2. The length of the CDR3 is 14 residues. Germline V CDR1 and CDR2: SGHDT, YYEEEE. Losses at the gene ends were 4 bases for V and 0 bases for J; bases not matched to a gene: 0. CDR3 nucleotide sequence: TGTGCCAGCAGCACTAGCGGGAGCTCCTACGAGCAGTACTTC. This gives the protein CASSTSGSSYEQYF.

The chain carries TRBV9 and TRBJ1-1, with D perhaps TRBD1 (5 bases). Per germline, CDR1 SGDLS and CDR2 YYNGEE. This CDR3 is built from 14 residues. V was trimmed by 4 bases and J by 3 bases, leaving 13 bases between them. CDR3 region: CASSPYRPDTEAFF. As DNA, the CDR3 is TGTGCCAGCAGCCCCTACAGGCCGGACACTGAAGCTTTCTTT. Full variable domain (rest looked up from reference TRBV9 and TRBJ1-1): DSGVTQTPKHLITATGQRVTLRCSPRSGDLSVYWYQQSLDQGLQFLIQYYNGEERAKGNILERFSAQQFPDLHSELNLSSLELGDSALYFCASSPYRPDTEAFFGQGTRLTVV.

The rearrangement joins TRBV10-3 to TRBJ1-1; 7 bases are a match to TRBD1. The V gene end was trimmed by 7 bases and the J gene end by 1 base; junction bases not matched to a gene: 3. The CDR3 is made up of 13 amino acids. CDR1 is ENHRY and CDR2 is SYGVKD in the germline V gene. In DNA, the CDR3 is TGTGCCATCACTGGGACAGCGAACACTGAAGCTTTCTTT. Amino acid sequence: CAITGTANTEAFF.

This rearrangement joins TRBV18 to TRBJ1-2; the D is unclear. Trimming left V 6 bases short and J 3 bases short, with 8 bases between. The CDR3 runs 12 residues. The germline gives CDR1 KGHSH, CDR2 LQKENI. This chain's CDR3 is CASSSDDYGYTF. CDR3 nucleotides: TGTGCCAGCTCCAGCGACGACTATGGCTACACCTTC.

This clone was seen only a few times. V and J are TRBV27 and TRBJ1-3; D might be TRBD1 (5 bases). This CDR3 has 13 amino acids. The ends were cut back, 6 bases at V and 0 bases at J, with 6 bases in the middle. Germline CDR1 reads MNHEY; CDR2 reads SMNVEV (reference sequence). Written as DNA, the CDR3 is TGTGCCAGCAGAGGGGCCTCTGGAAACACCATATATTTT. Amino acids: CASRGASGNTIYF.

V usage is TRBV28 and J usage is TRBJ1-2; D possibly corresponds to TRBD1 (6 bases). This CDR3 is 11 amino acids long. V shed 2 bases and J shed 9 bases, with 7 bases lying between them. The germline V gene encodes CDR1 MDHEN and CDR2 SYDVKM. The CDR3 DNA sequence: TGTGCCAGCAGTTTACAGGGGCGCTACACCTTC. Its protein product is CASSLQGRYTF.

The genes are TRBV5-1 and TRBJ2-5; TRBD1 is a possible D gene (6 bases). Trimming took 2 bases from V and 4 from J, leaving 6 bases between them. This CDR3 contains 12 residues. Germline V CDR1 and CDR2: SGHRS, YFSETQ. The CDR3 nucleotides are TGCGCCAGCAGCTTCAGGGGAGAGACCCAGTACTTC. It is translated as CASSFRGETQYF.

The CDR3 bases are TGTGCCAGTTCCCCCCTGACAGGGGGTAATTCACCCCTCCACTTT. Encoded protein: CASSPLTGGNSPLHF. This chain joins TRBV19 and TRBJ1-6; 9 nucleotides agree with TRBD1. After removal of 8 bases from V and 6 bases from J, the junction contained 8 bases not matched to a gene. The germline V gene encodes CDR1 LNHDA and CDR2 SQIVND (reference sequence). The CDR3 runs 15 residues.

The sample holds a few counts of this clone. V is TRBV5-1 and J is TRBJ1-2, with D possibly being TRBD1 (6 bases). The V gene's germline CDR1 is SGHRS and CDR2 YFSETQ. Trimming stripped 3 bases from V and 1 base from J, with 10 bases between. The CDR3 is 14 amino acids. The CDR3 reads CASSSQGVNYGYTF. The DNA of the CDR3 is TGCGCCAGCAGCTCACAGGGAGTTAACTATGGCTACACCTTC. The full variable domain, with the rest looked up from reference TRBV5-1 and TRBJ1-2, is KAGVTQTPRYLIKTRGQQVTLSCSPISGHRSVSWYQQTPGQGLQFLFEYFSETQRNKGNFPGRFSGRQFSNSRSEMNVSTLELGDSALYLCASSSQGVNYGYTFGSGTRLTVV.

The chain recombines TRBV7-9 with TRBJ1-5; 8 bases fit TRBD1. Trimming removed 3 bases from V and 7 bases from J; junction bases left unmatched: 14. The germline V gene encodes CDR1 SEHNR and CDR2 FQNEAQ (reference sequence). CDR3 length: 17 amino acids. The chain's CDR3 is CASSFLATTGAEQPQHF. The CDR3 nucleotides are TGTGCCAGCAGCTTTCTTGCCACGACAGGGGCCGAACAGCCCCAGCATTTT.

This chain uses TRBV5-1 with TRBJ2-7, with a possible D match to TRBD1 (6 bases). V lost 8 bases and J 3 bases, leaving 24 bases between the germline ends. Germline V gene lookup returns CDR1 SGHRS and CDR2 YFSETQ. The CDR3 runs 16 residues. CDR3 sequence: CASVTGVGAAFYEQYF. CDR3 DNA sequence: TGCGCCAGTGTGACCGGTGTGGGGGCCGCTTTCTACGAGCAGTACTTC. Based on the CDR3 plus reference TRBV5-1 and TRBJ2-7, the full variable domain is KAGVTQTPRYLIKTRGQQVTLSCSPISGHRSVSWYQQTPGQGLQFLFEYFSETQRNKGNFPGRFSGRQFSNSRSEMNVSTLELGDSALYLCASVTGVGAAFYEQYFGPGTRLTVT.